This is a list of T cell receptor beta chains from one sample in a study of sequential checkpoint blockade in melanoma. TCRdb's copy holds only in-frame clones and misses some; the assay was immunoSEQ multiplex PCR. In the table there are more than 10,000 clones, roughly 86% of which are singletons. Sample: CD8+ T cells sorted from blood (inferred from file names), taken from a patient given nivolumab and ipilimumab in sequence. The receptors come from a human donor with melanoma. Each CDR3 is given with its conserved first and last residue. Each record gives: D gene, clone size, J gene, CDR3 length, V gene, CDR3 protein, CDR3 DNA. A D gene is named only where the DNA matches it firmly. Rows may omit the clone size; those that give it use once, few, many or a size class.

d_call: -; clone_size: -; j_call: TRBJ2-1; cdr3_length: 15; v_call: TRBV7-2; cdr3_aa: CASSPGSGTYNEQFF; cdr3_nt: TGTGCCAGCAGCCCAGGGTCTGGGACCTACAATGAGCAGTTCTTC
d_call: -; clone_size: -; j_call: TRBJ2-1; cdr3_length: 13; v_call: TRBV18; cdr3_aa: CASSPAGWNEQFF; cdr3_nt: TGTGCCAGCTCACCAGCCGGGTGGAATGAGCAGTTCTTC
d_call: -; clone_size: once; j_call: TRBJ2-7; cdr3_length: 14; v_call: TRBV29-1; cdr3_aa: CSVDQAGHPYEQYF; cdr3_nt: TGCAGCGTTGACCAAGCGGGCCATCCCTACGAGCAGTACTTC
d_call: -; clone_size: -; j_call: TRBJ2-7; cdr3_length: 16; v_call: TRBV27; cdr3_aa: CASSPRGLLPTYEQYF; cdr3_nt: TGTGCCAGCAGTCCCCGGGGACTCCTCCCGACCTACGAGCAGTACTTC
d_call: -; clone_size: -; j_call: TRBJ2-5; cdr3_length: 16; v_call: TRBV7-7; cdr3_aa: CASSLDPRDTQETQYF; cdr3_nt: TGTGCCAGCAGCTTAGACCCCCGGGACACTCAAGAGACCCAGTACTTC
d_call: TRBD1; clone_size: -; j_call: TRBJ2-3; cdr3_length: 15; v_call: TRBV12-5; cdr3_aa: CASGFRGPTTDTQYF; cdr3_nt: TGTGCTAGTGGTTTCAGGGGGCCTACCACAGATACGCAGTATTTT
d_call: -; clone_size: few; j_call: TRBJ2-7; cdr3_length: 18; v_call: TRBV4-1; cdr3_aa: CASSQGGPLTDQSYEQYF; cdr3_nt: TGCGCCAGCAGCCAAGGGGGTCCCTTGACAGACCAATCCTACGAGCAGTACTTC
d_call: -; clone_size: -; j_call: TRBJ2-3; cdr3_length: 15; v_call: TRBV5-5; cdr3_aa: CASSLGGLGTDTQYF; cdr3_nt: TGTGCCAGCAGCTTGGGGGGGCTCGGAACAGATACGCAGTATTTT
d_call: -; clone_size: -; j_call: TRBJ1-3; cdr3_length: 15; v_call: TRBV5-1; cdr3_aa: CASSLHAGSGNTIYF; cdr3_nt: TGCGCCAGCAGCTTGCATGCGGGCTCTGGAAACACCATATATTTT
d_call: -; clone_size: -; j_call: TRBJ2-7; cdr3_length: 12; v_call: TRBV2; cdr3_aa: CASDGRDYEQYF; cdr3_nt: TGTGCCAGCGACGGCAGGGACTACGAGCAGTACTTC
d_call: TRBD1; clone_size: -; j_call: TRBJ1-4; cdr3_length: 15; v_call: TRBV9; cdr3_aa: CASSARDRGGEKLFF; cdr3_nt: TGTGCCAGCAGCGCCCGGGACAGGGGAGGCGAAAAACTGTTTTTT
d_call: TRBD2; clone_size: -; j_call: TRBJ2-1; cdr3_length: 14; v_call: TRBV10-2; cdr3_aa: CASTIAGVYNEQFF; cdr3_nt: TGCGCCAGCACTATAGCGGGAGTCTACAATGAGCAGTTCTTC
d_call: -; clone_size: -; j_call: TRBJ2-6; cdr3_length: 16; v_call: TRBV30; cdr3_aa: CAWSAGVGSGANVLTF; cdr3_nt: TGTGCCTGGAGTGCAGGGGTAGGCAGTGGGGCCAACGTCCTGACTTTC
d_call: -; clone_size: -; j_call: TRBJ2-1; cdr3_length: 16; v_call: TRBV14; cdr3_aa: CASSPRWGGRFNEQFF; cdr3_nt: TGTGCCAGCAGCCCCCGCTGGGGGGGCCGGTTCAATGAGCAGTTCTTC
d_call: TRBD1; clone_size: once; j_call: TRBJ2-4; cdr3_length: 16; v_call: TRBV29-1; cdr3_aa: CSGTGGNYLAKNIQYF; cdr3_nt: TGCAGCGGGACAGGGGGAAACTACCTAGCCAAAAACATTCAGTACTTC
d_call: -; clone_size: -; j_call: TRBJ1-5; cdr3_length: 14; v_call: TRBV28; cdr3_aa: CATQGRASNQPQHF; cdr3_nt: TGTGCCACCCAGGGAAGGGCAAGCAATCAGCCCCAGCATTTT
d_call: TRBD2; clone_size: -; j_call: TRBJ2-7; cdr3_length: 15; v_call: TRBV7-8; cdr3_aa: CASSSLAGGTYEQYF; cdr3_nt: TGTGCCAGCAGCTCTCTAGCGGGAGGGACCTACGAGCAGTACTTC
d_call: -; clone_size: -; j_call: TRBJ1-2; cdr3_length: 13; v_call: TRBV4-2; cdr3_aa: CASSHRLRGGYTF; cdr3_nt: TGTGCCAGCAGCCATCGCCTCAGGGGCGGCTACACCTTC
d_call: -; clone_size: -; j_call: TRBJ1-3; cdr3_length: 21; v_call: TRBV7-3; cdr3_aa: CASSSCTRLSAETVSGNTIYF; cdr3_nt: TGTGCCAGCAGCTCTTGCACTCGCCTCTCGGCGGAGACAGTATCTGGAAACACCATATATTTT
d_call: -; clone_size: -; j_call: TRBJ2-1; cdr3_length: 14; v_call: TRBV9; cdr3_aa: CASSPYIAIREQFF; cdr3_nt: TGTGCCAGCAGCCCTTACATAGCGATCCGTGAGCAGTTCTTC
d_call: -; clone_size: -; j_call: TRBJ2-4; cdr3_length: 18; v_call: TRBV21-1; cdr3_aa: CASSKGTRQAGAKNIQYF; cdr3_nt: TGTGCCAGCAGCAAAGGGACCCGACAGGCAGGGGCCAAAAACATTCAGTACTTC
d_call: TRBD1; clone_size: -; j_call: TRBJ2-7; cdr3_length: 15; v_call: TRBV27; cdr3_aa: CASSPWTGEGYEQYF; cdr3_nt: TGTGCCAGCAGTCCCTGGACAGGGGAGGGATACGAGCAGTACTTC
d_call: -; clone_size: -; j_call: TRBJ1-2; cdr3_length: 14; v_call: TRBV19; cdr3_aa: CASSIPHRTYGYTF; cdr3_nt: TGTGCCAGTAGTATCCCCCACAGAACCTATGGCTACACCTTC
d_call: -; clone_size: -; j_call: TRBJ1-5; cdr3_length: 16; v_call: TRBV19; cdr3_aa: CASSPWTVSSNQPQHF; cdr3_nt: TGTGCCAGTAGTCCCTGGACAGTATCGAGCAATCAGCCCCAGCATTTT
d_call: -; clone_size: once; j_call: TRBJ1-5; cdr3_length: 13; v_call: TRBV9; cdr3_aa: CASGAQGNQPQHF; cdr3_nt: TGTGCCAGCGGCGCCCAGGGGAATCAGCCCCAGCATTTT
d_call: TRBD2; clone_size: few; j_call: TRBJ2-3; cdr3_length: 20; v_call: TRBV10-3; cdr3_aa: CAINRKTSGEHAFSTDTQYF; cdr3_nt: TGTGCCATCAACCGGAAGACTAGCGGGGAGCACGCCTTTAGCACAGATACGCAGTATTTT
d_call: TRBD1; clone_size: few; j_call: TRBJ1-1; cdr3_length: 14; v_call: TRBV2; cdr3_aa: CASSEDRGRTEAFF; cdr3_nt: TGTGCCAGCAGTGAAGACAGGGGGCGGACTGAAGCTTTCTTT
d_call: -; clone_size: -; j_call: TRBJ1-5; cdr3_length: 16; v_call: TRBV2; cdr3_aa: CASSEGIGGRRQPQHF; cdr3_nt: TGTGCCAGCAGTGAAGGTATTGGGGGCCGGCGACAGCCCCAGCATTTT
d_call: TRBD1; clone_size: once; j_call: TRBJ1-1; cdr3_length: 15; v_call: TRBV5-4; cdr3_aa: CASSDRDRRNTEAFF; cdr3_nt: TGTGCCAGCAGCGACCGGGACAGGAGGAACACTGAAGCTTTCTTT
d_call: TRBD2; clone_size: -; j_call: TRBJ2-5; cdr3_length: 15; v_call: TRBV7-9; cdr3_aa: CASSPSGSRTETQYF; cdr3_nt: TGTGCCAGCAGCCCTAGCGGGTCCCGGACTGAGACCCAGTACTTC
d_call: -; clone_size: -; j_call: TRBJ2-2; cdr3_length: 15; v_call: TRBV10-1; cdr3_aa: CASSESYRPTGELFF; cdr3_nt: TGCGCCAGCAGTGAGTCGTACAGACCTACCGGGGAGCTGTTTTTT
d_call: TRBD1; clone_size: -; j_call: TRBJ2-7; cdr3_length: 14; v_call: TRBV27; cdr3_aa: CASSLGQGIYEQYF; cdr3_nt: TGTGCCAGCAGTTTAGGACAGGGGATTTACGAGCAGTACTTC
d_call: -; clone_size: -; j_call: TRBJ1-2; cdr3_length: 15; v_call: TRBV5-5; cdr3_aa: CASSLWQGLVYGYTF; cdr3_nt: TGTGCCAGCAGCTTGTGGCAGGGGCTGGTCTATGGCTACACCTTC
d_call: -; clone_size: -; j_call: TRBJ1-5; cdr3_length: 14; v_call: TRBV13; cdr3_aa: CASSLDSGNQPQHF; cdr3_nt: TGTGCCAGCAGCCTAGACAGTGGGAATCAGCCCCAGCATTTT
d_call: -; clone_size: -; j_call: TRBJ2-3; cdr3_length: 15; v_call: TRBV7-3; cdr3_aa: CASSLTSQRVGTQYF; cdr3_nt: TGTGCCAGCAGCTTAACGTCGCAACGGGTTGGTACGCAGTATTTT
d_call: -; clone_size: -; j_call: TRBJ1-2; cdr3_length: 16; v_call: TRBV29-1; cdr3_aa: CSVEAWDTNSNYGYTF; cdr3_nt: TGCAGCGTTGAGGCTTGGGACACCAACTCTAACTATGGCTACACCTTC
d_call: -; clone_size: -; j_call: TRBJ2-1; cdr3_length: 12; v_call: TRBV27; cdr3_aa: CARRQRCDEQFF; cdr3_nt: TGTGCCAGACGACAGAGGTGCGATGAGCAGTTCTTC
d_call: -; clone_size: -; j_call: TRBJ1-4; cdr3_length: 15; v_call: TRBV7-2; cdr3_aa: CASSLNSATNEKLFF; cdr3_nt: TGTGCCAGCAGCTTAAATTCGGCAACTAATGAAAAACTGTTTTTT
d_call: TRBD2; clone_size: -; j_call: TRBJ2-1; cdr3_length: 21; v_call: TRBV10-3; cdr3_aa: CAIRRALGLVGRDDRGDEQFF; cdr3_nt: TGTGCCATCAGAAGGGCGCTAGGTTTGGTCGGCAGGGATGATCGGGGGGATGAGCAGTTCTTC
d_call: TRBD1; clone_size: -; j_call: TRBJ2-7; cdr3_length: 14; v_call: TRBV28; cdr3_aa: CASSFGTGFYEQYF; cdr3_nt: TGTGCCAGCAGTTTCGGGACAGGGTTCTACGAGCAGTACTTC
d_call: TRBD1; clone_size: -; j_call: TRBJ1-2; cdr3_length: 16; v_call: TRBV13; cdr3_aa: CASTPSPTGPNYGYTF; cdr3_nt: TGTGCCAGCACCCCAAGCCCGACAGGGCCTAACTATGGCTACACCTTC
d_call: TRBD1; clone_size: -; j_call: TRBJ1-1; cdr3_length: 20; v_call: TRBV5-1; cdr3_aa: CASSFRFPRDRALQDTEAFF; cdr3_nt: TGCGCCAGCAGCTTCCGTTTTCCCCGGGACAGGGCTCTTCAGGACACTGAAGCTTTCTTT
d_call: -; clone_size: -; j_call: TRBJ1-6; cdr3_length: 15; v_call: TRBV15; cdr3_aa: CATSRRRQDNSPLHF; cdr3_nt: TGTGCCACCAGCAGACGAAGACAGGATAATTCACCCCTCCACTTT
d_call: -; clone_size: medium-sized; j_call: TRBJ2-7; cdr3_length: 12; v_call: TRBV6-6; cdr3_aa: CASSYAMREQYF; cdr3_nt: TGTGCCAGCAGTTACGCCATGAGGGAGCAGTACTTC
d_call: -; clone_size: -; j_call: TRBJ1-2; cdr3_length: 11; v_call: TRBV29-1; cdr3_aa: CSAGTNYGYTF; cdr3_nt: TGCAGCGCTGGGACAAACTATGGCTACACCTTC
d_call: TRBD1; clone_size: -; j_call: TRBJ2-6; cdr3_length: 18; v_call: TRBV7-9; cdr3_aa: CASSLPGQEFSGANVLTF; cdr3_nt: TGTGCCAGCAGCCTCCCGGGACAGGAATTCTCTGGGGCCAACGTCCTGACTTTC
d_call: TRBD2; clone_size: -; j_call: TRBJ2-2; cdr3_length: 18; v_call: TRBV6-8; cdr3_aa: CASSYPGLAGGNTGELFF; cdr3_nt: TGTGCCAGCAGTTACCCCGGACTAGCGGGGGGGAACACCGGGGAGCTGTTTTTT
d_call: TRBD1; clone_size: -; j_call: TRBJ1-2; cdr3_length: 14; v_call: TRBV5-1; cdr3_aa: CASSLGDRVEGYTF; cdr3_nt: TGCGCCAGCAGCTTGGGAGACAGGGTAGAAGGCTACACCTTC
d_call: -; clone_size: -; j_call: TRBJ2-3; cdr3_length: 15; v_call: TRBV19; cdr3_aa: CASSTSGSYTDTQYF; cdr3_nt: TGTGCCAGTAGTACTTCGGGATCTTACACAGATACGCAGTATTTT
d_call: -; clone_size: -; j_call: TRBJ1-2; cdr3_length: 12; v_call: TRBV21-1; cdr3_aa: CASGGGSSGYTF; cdr3_nt: TGTGCCAGCGGGGGGGGGTCGAGTGGCTACACCTTC
d_call: TRBD1; clone_size: few; j_call: TRBJ1-2; cdr3_length: 13; v_call: TRBV6-5; cdr3_aa: CASSLDRTGGYTF; cdr3_nt: TGTGCCAGCAGTCTGGACAGGACAGGAGGCTACACCTTC
d_call: -; clone_size: -; j_call: TRBJ2-7; cdr3_length: 14; v_call: TRBV4-3; cdr3_aa: CASSQDSSSPEQYF; cdr3_nt: TGCGCCAGCAGCCAAGATTCTAGTTCCCCCGAGCAGTACTTC
d_call: -; clone_size: -; j_call: TRBJ2-7; cdr3_length: 14; v_call: TRBV28; cdr3_aa: CASSLTGTSYEQYF; cdr3_nt: TGTGCCAGCAGTTTAACCGGGACATCCTACGAGCAGTACTTC